This T cell receptor beta chain was sequenced in a study of Graves' ophthalmopathy and Graves' hyperthyroidism. The authors amplified TCR beta CDR3 regions, and they did so from RNA transcripts for repertoire sequencing. The first round was an RT-PCR with HTBI primers, and the second round was a multiplex PCR. TCRdb reprocessed the multiplex PCR reads via MiXCR and lists one record per CDR3 protein. The sample lists some 350,000 distinct CDR3 sequences, about a sixth occurring once. Between the trimmed V and J ends, which lost 3 bases and 0 bases, there was a span of 9 bases. The CDR3 runs 16 residues. Germline assignment: CDR1 ENHRY and CDR2 SYGVKD. Findings and caveats of the study: This model predicted ophthalmopathy progression (sensitivity 60% to 71%, specificity around 72%). Researchers report that a 13-signature model separated ophthalmopathy from stable hyperthyroidism, posting less than 90% sensitivity and more than 70% specificity.

Isolation of PBMCs was performed using 8 to 10 ml of fresh peripheral blood. This clonotype has a count of ten or more. What it binds is not known. The sequenced sample consisted of peripheral blood. The source of this sequence is an adult woman with stable Graves' hyperthyroidism. The chain has TRBV10-3 and TRBJ2-6; D tentatively fits TRBD1 or TRBD2 (5 bases each). The CDR3 nucleotides read TGTGCCATCAGTGATTGGGGGAGCTCTGGGGCCAACGTCCTGACTTTC. The encoded protein is CAISDWGSSGANVLTF.